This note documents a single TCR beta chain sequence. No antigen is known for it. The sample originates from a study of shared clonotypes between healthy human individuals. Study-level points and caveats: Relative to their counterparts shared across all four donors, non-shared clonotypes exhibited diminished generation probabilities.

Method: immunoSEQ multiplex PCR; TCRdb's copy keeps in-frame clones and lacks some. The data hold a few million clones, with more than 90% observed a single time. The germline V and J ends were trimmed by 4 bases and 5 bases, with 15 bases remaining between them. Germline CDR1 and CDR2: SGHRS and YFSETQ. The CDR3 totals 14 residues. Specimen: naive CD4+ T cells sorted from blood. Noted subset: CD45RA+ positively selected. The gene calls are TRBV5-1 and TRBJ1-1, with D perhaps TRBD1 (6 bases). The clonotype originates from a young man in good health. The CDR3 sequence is CASSQDSWGTEAFF. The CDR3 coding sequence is TGCGCCAGCAGCCAGGACAGCTGGGGGACTGAAGCTTTCTTT.